Given below is one T cell receptor beta chain in context. The antigen remains unidentified. This CDR3 has 12 residues. V was trimmed by 4 bases and J by 3 bases, leaving 6 bases between them. The germline CDR1 and CDR2 sequences are SEHNR and FQNEAQ (reference sequence). Making use of molecular barcodes, quantitative 5'-RACE generated TCR beta libraries. From the 5' RACE reads, TCRdb called clonotypes with MiXCR, one entry per CDR3 protein. Of about 150,000 distinct CDR3 sequences listed, roughly 44% were seen once; the top ten hold around 15%. The data derive from a study of CD8 T cells in ankylosing spondylitis. General study points: Within peripheral blood, clones linked to disease were CD8+ and relatively rare. Some of these motif variants have turned up before, in reports on reactive arthritis synovial fluid and blood. From matched ankylosing spondylitis synovial fluid, disease-linked clones were reportedly recovered at significantly enriched levels.

This clonotype originated in a male donor with ankylosing spondylitis. Sequencing was performed on synovial fluid, either unsorted or a sorted T cell fraction (not recorded which). The V gene is TRBV7-9, the J gene TRBJ1-2; D gene uncertain. CDR3 sequence (DNA): TGTGCCAGCAGCTGGAGGGACTATGGCTACACCTTC. Translated, it gives CASSWRDYGYTF. Full variable domain (rest looked up from reference TRBV7-9 and TRBJ1-2): DTGVSQNPRHKITKRGQNVTFRCDPISEHNRLYWYRQTLGQGPEFLTYFQNEAQLEKSRLLSDRFSAERPKGSFSTLEIQRTEQGDSAMYLCASSWRDYGYTFGSGTRLTVV.